The sequence of this TCR beta chain was determined in a study of blood T cell repertoires in COVID-19. The V segment lost 8 bases and the J segment 0 bases; nucleotides outside the gene matches: 2. The length of the CDR3 is 15 residues. Germline V gene lookup returns CDR1 MNHEY and CDR2 SVGAGI. Libraries were prepared by immunoSEQ multiplex PCR; TCRdb keeps only in-frame clonotypes and omits some of them. The sample consists of roughly 59,000 clones, 83% of them appearing once. Sequenced input: peripheral blood. This clonotype originated in a human donor in a cohort sampled during active COVID-19. This chain links TRBV6-5 with TRBJ2-6; 9 positions match TRBD1. The DNA of the CDR3 is TGTGCCAGCGGGACAGGGTTCTCTGGGGCCAACGTCCTGACTTTC. Translation: CASGTGFSGANVLTF.